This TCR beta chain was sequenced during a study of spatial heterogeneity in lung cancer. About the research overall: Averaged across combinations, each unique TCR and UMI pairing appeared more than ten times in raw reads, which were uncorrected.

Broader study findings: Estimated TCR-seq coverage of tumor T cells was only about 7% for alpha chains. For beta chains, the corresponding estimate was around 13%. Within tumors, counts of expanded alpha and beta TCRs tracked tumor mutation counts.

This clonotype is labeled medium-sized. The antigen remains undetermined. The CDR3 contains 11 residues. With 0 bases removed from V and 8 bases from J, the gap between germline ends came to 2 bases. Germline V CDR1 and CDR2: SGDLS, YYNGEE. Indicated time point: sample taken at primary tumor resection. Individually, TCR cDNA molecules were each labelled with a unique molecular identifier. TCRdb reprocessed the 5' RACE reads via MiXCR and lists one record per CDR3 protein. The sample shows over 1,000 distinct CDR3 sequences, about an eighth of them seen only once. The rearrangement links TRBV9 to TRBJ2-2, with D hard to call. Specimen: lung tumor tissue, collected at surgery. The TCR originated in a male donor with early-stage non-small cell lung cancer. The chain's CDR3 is CASSVEGELFF. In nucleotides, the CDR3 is TGTGCCAGCAGCGTAGAGGGGGAGCTGTTTTTT.